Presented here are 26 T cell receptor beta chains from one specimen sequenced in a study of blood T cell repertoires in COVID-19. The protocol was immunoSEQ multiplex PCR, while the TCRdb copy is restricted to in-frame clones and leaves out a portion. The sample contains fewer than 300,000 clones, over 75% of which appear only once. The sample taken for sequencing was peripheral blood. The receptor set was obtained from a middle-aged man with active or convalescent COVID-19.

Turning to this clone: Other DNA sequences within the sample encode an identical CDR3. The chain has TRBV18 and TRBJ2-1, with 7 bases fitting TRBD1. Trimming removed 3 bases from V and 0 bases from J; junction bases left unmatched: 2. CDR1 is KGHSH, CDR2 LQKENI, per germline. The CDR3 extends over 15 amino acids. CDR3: CASSPRDSSYNEQFF. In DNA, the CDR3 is TGTGCCAGCTCACCGAGGGACAGCTCCTACAATGAGCAGTTCTTC.

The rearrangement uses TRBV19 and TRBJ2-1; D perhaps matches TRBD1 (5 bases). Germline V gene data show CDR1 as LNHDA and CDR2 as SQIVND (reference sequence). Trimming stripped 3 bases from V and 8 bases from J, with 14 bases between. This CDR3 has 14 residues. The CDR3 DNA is TGTGCCAGTAGTATTCGGACAAATCGGGATGAGCAGTTCTTC. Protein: CASSIRTNRDEQFF.

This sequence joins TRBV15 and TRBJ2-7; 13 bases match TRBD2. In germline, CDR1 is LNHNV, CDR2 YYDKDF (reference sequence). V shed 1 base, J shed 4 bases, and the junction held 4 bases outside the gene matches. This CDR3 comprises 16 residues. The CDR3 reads CATSRVGLAGLYEQYF. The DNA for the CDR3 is TGTGCCACCAGCAGAGTGGGACTAGCGGGACTTTACGAGCAGTACTTC.

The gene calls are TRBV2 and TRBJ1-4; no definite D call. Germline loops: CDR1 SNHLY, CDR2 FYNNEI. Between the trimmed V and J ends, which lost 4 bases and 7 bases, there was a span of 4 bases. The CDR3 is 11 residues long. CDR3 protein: CASSVSEKLFF. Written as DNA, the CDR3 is TGTGCCAGCAGTGTTAGTGAAAAACTGTTTTTT.

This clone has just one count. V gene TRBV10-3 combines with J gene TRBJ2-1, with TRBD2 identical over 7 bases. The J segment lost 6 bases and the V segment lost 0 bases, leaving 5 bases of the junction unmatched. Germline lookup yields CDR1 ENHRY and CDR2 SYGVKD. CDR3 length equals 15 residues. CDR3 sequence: CAISESWEGLNEQFF. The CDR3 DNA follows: TGTGCCATCAGTGAGTCGTGGGAGGGCCTCAATGAGCAGTTCTTC.

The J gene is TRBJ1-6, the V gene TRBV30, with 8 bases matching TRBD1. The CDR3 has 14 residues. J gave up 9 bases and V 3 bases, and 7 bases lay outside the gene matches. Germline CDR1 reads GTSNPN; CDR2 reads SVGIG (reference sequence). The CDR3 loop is CAWRAGGAGSPLHF. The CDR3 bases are TGTGCCTGGAGGGCAGGGGGCGCGGGTTCACCCCTCCACTTT.

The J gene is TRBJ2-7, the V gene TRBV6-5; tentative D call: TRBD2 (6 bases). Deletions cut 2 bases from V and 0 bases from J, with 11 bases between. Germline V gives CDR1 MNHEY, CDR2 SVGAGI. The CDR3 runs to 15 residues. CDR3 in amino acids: CASSYVTGSSYEQYF. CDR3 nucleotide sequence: TGTGCCAGCAGTTACGTTACCGGGAGCTCCTACGAGCAGTACTTC.

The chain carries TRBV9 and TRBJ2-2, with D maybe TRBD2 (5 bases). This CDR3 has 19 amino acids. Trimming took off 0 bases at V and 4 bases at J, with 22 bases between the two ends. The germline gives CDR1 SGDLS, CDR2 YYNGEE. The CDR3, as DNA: TGTGCCAGCAGCGTAGGGATTTACGGCGGTCCGGCGGGCACCGGGGAGCTGTTTTTT. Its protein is CASSVGIYGGPAGTGELFF.

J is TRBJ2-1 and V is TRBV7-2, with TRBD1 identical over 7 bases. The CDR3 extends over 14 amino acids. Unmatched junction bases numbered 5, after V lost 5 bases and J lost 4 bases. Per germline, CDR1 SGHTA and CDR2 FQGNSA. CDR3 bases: TGTGCCAGCAGCAACCAGGGGGTGTACAATGAGCAGTTCTTC. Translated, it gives CASSNQGVYNEQFF. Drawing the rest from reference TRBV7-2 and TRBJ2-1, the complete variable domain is GAGVSQSPSNKVTEKGKDVELRCDPISGHTALYWYRQSLGQGLEFLIYFQGNSAPDKSGLPSDRFSAERTGGSVSTLTIQRTQQEDSAVYLCASSNQGVYNEQFFGPGTRLTVL.

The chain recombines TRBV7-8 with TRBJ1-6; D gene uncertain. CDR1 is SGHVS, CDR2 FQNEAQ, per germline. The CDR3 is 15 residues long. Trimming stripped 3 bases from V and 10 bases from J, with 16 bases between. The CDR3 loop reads CASSLVVGRASPLHF. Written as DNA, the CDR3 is TGTGCCAGCAGCTTGGTAGTCGGGCGGGCATCACCCCTCCACTTT. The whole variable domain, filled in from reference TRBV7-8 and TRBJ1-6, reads GAGVSQSPRYKVAKRGQDVALRCDPISGHVSLFWYQQALGQGPEFLTYFQNEAQLDKSGLPSDRFFAERPEGSVSTLKIQRTQQEDSAVYLCASSLVVGRASPLHFGNGTRLTVT.

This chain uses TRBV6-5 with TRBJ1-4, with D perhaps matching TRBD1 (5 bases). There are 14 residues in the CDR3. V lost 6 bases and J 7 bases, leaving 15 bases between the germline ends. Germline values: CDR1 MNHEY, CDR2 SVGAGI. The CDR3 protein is CASRRSGMGEKLFF. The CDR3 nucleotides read TGTGCCAGCAGACGTTCAGGGATGGGTGAAAAACTGTTTTTT.

The DNA for the CDR3 is TGTGCCAGCAGCTTAACAGGGAGTTCACCCCTCCACTTT. Protein product: CASSLTGSSPLHF. The chain employs TRBV7-3 and TRBJ1-6; D remains unclear. Germline loops: CDR1 SGHTA, CDR2 FQGTGA. The CDR3 has 13 residues. Deletions cut 0 bases from V and 9 bases from J, with 6 bases between.

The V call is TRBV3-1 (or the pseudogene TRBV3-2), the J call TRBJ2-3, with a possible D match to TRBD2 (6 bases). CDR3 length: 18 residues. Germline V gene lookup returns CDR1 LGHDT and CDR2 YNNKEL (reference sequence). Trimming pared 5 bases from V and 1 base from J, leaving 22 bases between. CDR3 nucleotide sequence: TGTGCCAGCAGCTCGCTCATCCCCCTCCTAGCGCGCACAGATACGCAGTATTTT. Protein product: CASSSLIPLLARTDTQYF.

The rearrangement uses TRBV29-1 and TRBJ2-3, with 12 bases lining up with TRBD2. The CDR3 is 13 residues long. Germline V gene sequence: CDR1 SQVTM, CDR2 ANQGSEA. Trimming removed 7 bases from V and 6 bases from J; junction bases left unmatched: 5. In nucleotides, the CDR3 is TGCAGCGCGGGGGGACTAGCGGGTGATACGCAGTATTTT. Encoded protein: CSAGGLAGDTQYF.

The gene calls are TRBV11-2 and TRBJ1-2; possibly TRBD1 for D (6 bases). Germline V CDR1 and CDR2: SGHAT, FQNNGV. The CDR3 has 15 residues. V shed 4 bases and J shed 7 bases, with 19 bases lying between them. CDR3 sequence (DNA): TGTGCCAGCAGCTCCACGCCGGGGGGGCTAAGTGGCTACACCTTC. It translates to CASSSTPGGLSGYTF. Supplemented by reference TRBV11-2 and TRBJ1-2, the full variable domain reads EAGVAQSPRYKIIEKRQSVAFWCNPISGHATLYWYQQILGQGPKLLIQFQNNGVVDDSQLPKDRFSAERLKGVDSTLKIQPAKLEDSAVYLCASSSTPGGLSGYTFGSGTRLTVV.

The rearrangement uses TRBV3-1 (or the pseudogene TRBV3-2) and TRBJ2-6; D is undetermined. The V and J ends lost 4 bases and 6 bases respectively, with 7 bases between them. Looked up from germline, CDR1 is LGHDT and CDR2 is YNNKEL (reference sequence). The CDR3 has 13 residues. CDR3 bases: TGTGCCAGCAGCCCACGACAGGCCAACGTCCTGACTTTC. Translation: CASSPRQANVLTF.

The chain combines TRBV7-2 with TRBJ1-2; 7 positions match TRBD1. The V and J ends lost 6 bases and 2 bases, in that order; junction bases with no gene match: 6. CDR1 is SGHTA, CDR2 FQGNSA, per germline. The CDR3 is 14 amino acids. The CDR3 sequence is CASSKTGMNYGYTF. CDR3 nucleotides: TGTGCCAGCAGTAAGACAGGGATGAACTATGGCTACACCTTC.

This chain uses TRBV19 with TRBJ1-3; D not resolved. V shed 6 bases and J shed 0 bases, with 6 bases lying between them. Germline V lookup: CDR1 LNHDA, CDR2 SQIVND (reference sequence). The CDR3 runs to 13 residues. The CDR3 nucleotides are TGTGCCAGTAGCGATAGCTCTGGAAACACCATATATTTT. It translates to CASSDSSGNTIYF.

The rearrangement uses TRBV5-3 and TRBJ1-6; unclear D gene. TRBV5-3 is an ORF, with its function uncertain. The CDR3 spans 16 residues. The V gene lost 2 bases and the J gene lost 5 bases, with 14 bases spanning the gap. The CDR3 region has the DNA TGTGCCAGAAGCTTTTTAATCCGCATAGATAATTCACCCCTCCACTTT. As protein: CARSFLIRIDNSPLHF.

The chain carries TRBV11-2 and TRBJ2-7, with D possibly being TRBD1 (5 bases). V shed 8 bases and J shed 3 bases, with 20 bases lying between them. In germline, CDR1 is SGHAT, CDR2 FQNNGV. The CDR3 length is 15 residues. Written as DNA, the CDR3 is TGTGCCAGCCGCCTTATGGACAACGTGTACTACGAGCAGTACTTC. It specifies CASRLMDNVYYEQYF.

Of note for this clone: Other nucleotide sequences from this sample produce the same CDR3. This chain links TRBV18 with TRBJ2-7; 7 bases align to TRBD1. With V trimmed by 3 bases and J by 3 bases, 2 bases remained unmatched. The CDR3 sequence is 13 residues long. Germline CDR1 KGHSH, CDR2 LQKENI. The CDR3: CASSPGQNYEQYF. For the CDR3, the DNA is TGTGCCAGCTCACCGGGACAGAACTACGAGCAGTACTTC.

Written as DNA, the CDR3 is TGTGCCAGCAGTTTATATGGGACAGGGGTCTACGAGCAGTACTTC. This codes for CASSLYGTGVYEQYF. V is TRBV27 and J is TRBJ2-7; 10 bases line up with TRBD1. In germline, CDR1 is MNHEY, CDR2 SMNVEV (reference sequence). CDR3 size: 15 residues. V dropped 1 base and J dropped 3; count of bases not matched to a gene: 3.

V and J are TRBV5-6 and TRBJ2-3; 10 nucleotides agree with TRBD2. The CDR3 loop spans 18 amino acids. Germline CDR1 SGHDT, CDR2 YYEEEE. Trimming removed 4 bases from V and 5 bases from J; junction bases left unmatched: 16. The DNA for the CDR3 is TGTGCCAGCAGCCCTAGGACTAGCGGCTTGCCGGGACGAGATACGCAGTATTTT. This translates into CASSPRTSGLPGRDTQYF.

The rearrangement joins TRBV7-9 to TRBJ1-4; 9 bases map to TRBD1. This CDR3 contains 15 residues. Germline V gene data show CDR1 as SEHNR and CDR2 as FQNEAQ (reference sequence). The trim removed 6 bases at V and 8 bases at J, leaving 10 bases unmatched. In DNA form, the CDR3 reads TGTGCCAGCAGTCGAAACAGGGGGCACGTAGAAAAACTGTTTTTT. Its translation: CASSRNRGHVEKLFF. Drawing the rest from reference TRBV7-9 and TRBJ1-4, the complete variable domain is DTGVSQNPRHKITKRGQNVTFRCDPISEHNRLYWYRQTLGQGPEFLTYFQNEAQLEKSRLLSDRFSAERPKGSFSTLEIQRTEQGDSAMYLCASSRNRGHVEKLFFGSGTQLSVL.

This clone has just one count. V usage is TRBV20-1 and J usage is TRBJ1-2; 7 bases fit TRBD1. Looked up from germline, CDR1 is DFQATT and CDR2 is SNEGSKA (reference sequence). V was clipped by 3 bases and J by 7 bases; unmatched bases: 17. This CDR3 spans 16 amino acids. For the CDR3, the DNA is TGCAGTGCTAGTGAGGGGGCGCGGAGCGGTGGTCGTGGCTACACCTTC. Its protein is CSASEGARSGGRGYTF.

CDR3 protein: CASSFGGGTGELFF. The DNA of the CDR3 is TGTGCCAGCAGCTTTGGGGGAGGAACCGGGGAGCTGTTTTTT. V is TRBV7-9 and J is TRBJ2-2; possibly TRBD2 for D (6 bases). Germline V gives CDR1 SEHNR, CDR2 FQNEAQ (reference sequence). The CDR3 covers 14 residues. The V and J ends lost 3 bases and 5 bases respectively, with 10 bases between them.